This TCR beta chain originates from a study of OX40 agonist ivuxolimab in advanced cancers. Study-level background: Ivuxolimab is an agonistic anti-OX40 (CD134) antibody, and patients were treated with it. The diagnoses of dose-escalation patients were hepatocellular carcinoma, melanoma, renal cell or head and neck cancer.

Germline CDR1 is SQVTM and CDR2 is ANQGSEA. The CDR3 totals 13 residues. The junction had 3 bases not matched to a gene; V was cut back by 0 bases and J by 7 bases. Profiling relied on immunoSEQ multiplex PCR, and the TCRdb table lists in-frame clones only, not all of them. The sample lists 20,000 to 25,000 clones, 88% occurring once. The sequence derives from an adult with an advanced solid tumor such as melanoma, head and neck, liver or kidney cancer. The sample consisted of CD4+ or CD8+ T cells sorted from blood, taken in a trial of the OX40 agonist ivuxolimab. The J gene is TRBJ1-2, the V gene TRBV29-1; 9 nucleotides line up with TRBD1. Written as DNA, the CDR3 is TGCAGCGTTGAAGATTACAGGGGGCCTGGCTACACCTTC. Its translation: CSVEDYRGPGYTF. Full variable domain (missing parts from reference TRBV29-1 and TRBJ1-2): SAVISQKPSRDICQRGTSLTIQCQVDSQVTMMFWYRQQPGQSLTLIATANQGSEATYESGFVIDKFPISRPNLTFSTLTVSNMSPEDSSIYLCSVEDYRGPGYTFGSGTRLTVV.